The 2 T cell receptor beta chains below all came from one sample that was sequenced in a study of T cells expressing NK-cell markers. TCRdb re-called the 5' RACE reads; one entry per CDR3 protein, DNA not given. The sample totals some 410,000 distinct CDR3 sequences. Sequencing used blood T cells: a sorted CD56 or NKG2C T cell subset, CD4+ or CD8+ T cells, or bulk PBMC T cells (not recorded which). The origin of the receptors is a woman between 18 and 70 years old in good health.

The CDR3: CASSQDKDRPYEQYF. J is TRBJ2-7 and V is TRBV4-3; TCRdb's assignment of TRBD1 cannot be checked, as there is no DNA. The CDR3 runs to 15 residues. The germline gives CDR1 LGHNA, CDR2 YSLEER.

The chain combines TRBV11-2 with TRBJ1-2; the D call of TRBD1 rests on TCRdb alone, since no DNA is present to check it. This CDR3 spans 13 amino acids. CDR1 and CDR2 (germline): SGHAT, FQNNGV. CDR3 loop: CASSLSVRNGYTF.